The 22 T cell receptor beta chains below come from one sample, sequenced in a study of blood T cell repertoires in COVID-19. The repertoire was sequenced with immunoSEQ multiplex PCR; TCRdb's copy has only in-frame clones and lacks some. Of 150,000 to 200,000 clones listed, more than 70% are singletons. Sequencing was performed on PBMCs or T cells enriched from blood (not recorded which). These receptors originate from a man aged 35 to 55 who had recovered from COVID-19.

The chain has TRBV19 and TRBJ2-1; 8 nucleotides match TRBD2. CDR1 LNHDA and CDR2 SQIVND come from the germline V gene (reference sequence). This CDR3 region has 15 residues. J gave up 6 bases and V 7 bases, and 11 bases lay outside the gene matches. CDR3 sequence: CASNPSFGGGNEQFF. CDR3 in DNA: TGTGCCAGTAATCCCTCGTTCGGGGGGGGCAATGAGCAGTTCTTC.

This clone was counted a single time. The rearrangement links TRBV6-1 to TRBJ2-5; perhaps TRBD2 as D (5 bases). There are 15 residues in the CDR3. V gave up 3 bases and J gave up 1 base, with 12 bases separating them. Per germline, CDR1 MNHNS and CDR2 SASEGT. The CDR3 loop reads CASSDVAGGQETQYF. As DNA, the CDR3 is TGTGCCAGCAGTGACGTGGCGGGCGGCCAAGAGACCCAGTACTTC.

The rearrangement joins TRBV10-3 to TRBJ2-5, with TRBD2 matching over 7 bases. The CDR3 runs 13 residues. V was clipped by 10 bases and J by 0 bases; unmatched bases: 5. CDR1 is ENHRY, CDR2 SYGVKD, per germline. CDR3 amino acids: CATSGTNQETQYF. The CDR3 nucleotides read TGTGCCACGAGCGGGACTAACCAAGAGACCCAGTACTTC.

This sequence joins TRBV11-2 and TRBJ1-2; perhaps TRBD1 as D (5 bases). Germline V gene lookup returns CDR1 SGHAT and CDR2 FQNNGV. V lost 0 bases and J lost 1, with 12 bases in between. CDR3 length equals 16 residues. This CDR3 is CASSLEAWTNNYGYTF. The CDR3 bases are TGTGCCAGCAGCTTAGAGGCCTGGACAAATAACTATGGCTACACCTTC.

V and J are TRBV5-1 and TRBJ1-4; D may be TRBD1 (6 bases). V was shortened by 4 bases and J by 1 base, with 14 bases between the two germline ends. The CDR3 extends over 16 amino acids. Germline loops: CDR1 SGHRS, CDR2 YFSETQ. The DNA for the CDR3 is TGCGCCAGCAGCCCTCTGTGGACAGAAACTAATGAAAAACTGTTTTTT. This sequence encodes CASSPLWTETNEKLFF.

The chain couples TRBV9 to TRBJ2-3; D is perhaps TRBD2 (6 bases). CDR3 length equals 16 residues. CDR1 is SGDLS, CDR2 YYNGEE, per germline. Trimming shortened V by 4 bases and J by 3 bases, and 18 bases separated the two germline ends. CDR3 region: CASSTGGAGGTDTQYF. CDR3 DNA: TGTGCCAGCAGCACGGGCGGGGCCGGAGGGACAGATACGCAGTATTTT.

The CDR3 sequence: CAWSVGGQGYQPQHF. DNA for the CDR3: TGTGCCTGGAGTGTTGGGGGACAGGGGTATCAGCCCCAGCATTTT. V is TRBV30 and J is TRBJ1-5, with 10 bases that match TRBD1. In germline, CDR1 is GTSNPN, CDR2 SVGIG (reference sequence). Germline trimming cut 0 bases from V and 5 bases from J; bases unmatched to any gene: 4. CDR3 length equals 15 residues.

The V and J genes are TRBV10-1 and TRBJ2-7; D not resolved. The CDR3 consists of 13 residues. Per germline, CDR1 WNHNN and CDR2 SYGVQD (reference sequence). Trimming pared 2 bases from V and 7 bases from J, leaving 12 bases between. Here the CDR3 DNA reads TGCGCCAGCAGTGAGATCCGGGTCGGTGAGCAGTACTTC. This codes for CASSEIRVGEQYF.

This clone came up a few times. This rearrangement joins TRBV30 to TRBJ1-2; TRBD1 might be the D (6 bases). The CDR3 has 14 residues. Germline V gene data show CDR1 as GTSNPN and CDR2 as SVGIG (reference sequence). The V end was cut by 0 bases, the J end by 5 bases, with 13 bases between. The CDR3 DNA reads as TGTGCCTGGAGTGTACGAGGGGGAAGGTATGGCTACACCTTC. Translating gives CAWSVRGGRYGYTF.

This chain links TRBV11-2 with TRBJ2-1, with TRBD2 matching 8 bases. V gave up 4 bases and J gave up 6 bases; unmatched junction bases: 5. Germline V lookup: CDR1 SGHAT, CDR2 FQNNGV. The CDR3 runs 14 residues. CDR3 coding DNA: TGTGCCAGCAGCTACGGGGGGGCGGGCAATGAGCAGTTCTTC. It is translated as CASSYGGAGNEQFF.

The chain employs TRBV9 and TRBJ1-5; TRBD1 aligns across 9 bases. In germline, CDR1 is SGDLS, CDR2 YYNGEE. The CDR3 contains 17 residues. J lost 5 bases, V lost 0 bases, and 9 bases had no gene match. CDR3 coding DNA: TGTGCCAGCAGCGTAGGTCCTTCGGGACAGGGAGATCAGCCCCAGCATTTT. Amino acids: CASSVGPSGQGDQPQHF.

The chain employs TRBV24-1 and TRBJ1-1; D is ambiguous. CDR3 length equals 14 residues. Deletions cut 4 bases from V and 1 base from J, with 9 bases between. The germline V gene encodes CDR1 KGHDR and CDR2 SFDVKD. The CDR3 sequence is CATSEPGRNTEAFF. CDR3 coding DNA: TGTGCCACCAGTGAGCCGGGGAGGAACACTGAAGCTTTCTTT.

The CDR3 DNA reads as TGTGCCAGCAGTTACCGACGGGGCACAGATACGCAGTATTTT. This translates into CASSYRRGTDTQYF. The chain links TRBV27 to TRBJ2-3, with D hard to call. Germline V gives CDR1 MNHEY, CDR2 SMNVEV (reference sequence). Trimming took off 4 bases at V and 1 base at J, with 9 bases between the two ends. The CDR3 totals 14 residues.

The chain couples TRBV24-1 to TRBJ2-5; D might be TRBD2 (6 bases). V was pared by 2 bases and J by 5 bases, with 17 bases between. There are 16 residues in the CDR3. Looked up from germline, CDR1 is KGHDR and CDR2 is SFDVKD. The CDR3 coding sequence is TGTGCCACCAGTGATTACGCGGGACGGGGCGCGGAGACCCAGTACTTC. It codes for CATSDYAGRGAETQYF.

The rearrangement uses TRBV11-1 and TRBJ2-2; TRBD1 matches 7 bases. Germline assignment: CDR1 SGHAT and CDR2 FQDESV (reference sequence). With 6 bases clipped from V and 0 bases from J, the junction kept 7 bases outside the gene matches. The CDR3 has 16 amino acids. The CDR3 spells CASSYYRGSNTGELFF. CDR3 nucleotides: TGTGCCAGCAGTTATTACAGGGGCTCGAACACCGGGGAGCTGTTTTTT.

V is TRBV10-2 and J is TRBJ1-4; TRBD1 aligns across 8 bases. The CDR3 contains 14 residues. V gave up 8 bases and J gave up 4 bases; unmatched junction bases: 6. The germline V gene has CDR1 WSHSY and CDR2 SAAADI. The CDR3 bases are TGCGCCAGCCACGACAGGGGTGGTAATGAAAAACTGTTTTTT. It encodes CASHDRGGNEKLFF.

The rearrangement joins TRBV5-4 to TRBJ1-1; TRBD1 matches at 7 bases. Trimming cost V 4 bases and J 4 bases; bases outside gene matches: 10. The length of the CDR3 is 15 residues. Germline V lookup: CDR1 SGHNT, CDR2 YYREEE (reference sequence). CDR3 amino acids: CASSDQTGTATEAFF. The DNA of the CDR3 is TGTGCCAGCAGCGATCAAACCGGGACAGCCACTGAAGCTTTCTTT.

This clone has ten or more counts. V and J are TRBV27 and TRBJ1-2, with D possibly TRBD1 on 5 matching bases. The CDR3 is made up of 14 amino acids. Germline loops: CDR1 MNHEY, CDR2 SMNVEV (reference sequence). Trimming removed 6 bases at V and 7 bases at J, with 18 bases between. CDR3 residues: CASSRAGGGFGYTF. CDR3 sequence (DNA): TGTGCCAGCAGCCGAGCAGGCGGGGGGTTTGGCTACACCTTC.

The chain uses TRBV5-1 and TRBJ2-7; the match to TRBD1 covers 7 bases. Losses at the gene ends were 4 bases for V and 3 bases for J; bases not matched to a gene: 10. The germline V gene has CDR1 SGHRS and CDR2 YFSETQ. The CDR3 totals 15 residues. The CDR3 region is CASSSVDRSIYEQYF. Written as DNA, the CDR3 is TGCGCCAGCAGCAGCGTGGACAGGTCTATCTACGAGCAGTACTTC.

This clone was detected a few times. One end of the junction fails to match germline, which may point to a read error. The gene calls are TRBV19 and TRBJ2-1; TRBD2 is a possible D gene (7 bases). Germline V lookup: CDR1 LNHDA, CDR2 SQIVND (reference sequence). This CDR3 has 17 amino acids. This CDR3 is CASRGKGGEQSSNEQFF. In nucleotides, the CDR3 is TGTGCCAGTAGGGGTAAAGGGGGGGAACAATCCTCCAATGAGCAGTTCTTC.

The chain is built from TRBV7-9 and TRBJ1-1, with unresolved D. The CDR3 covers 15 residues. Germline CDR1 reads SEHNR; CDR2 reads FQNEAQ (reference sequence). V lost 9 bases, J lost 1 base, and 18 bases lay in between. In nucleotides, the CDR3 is TGTGCCAGTCGCGTGGAGCCCCTTGGGAACACTGAAGCTTTCTTT. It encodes CASRVEPLGNTEAFF.

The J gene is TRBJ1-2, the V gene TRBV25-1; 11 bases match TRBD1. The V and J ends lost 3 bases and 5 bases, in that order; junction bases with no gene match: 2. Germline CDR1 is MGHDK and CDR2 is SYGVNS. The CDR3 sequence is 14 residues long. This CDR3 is CASSDRDRGYGYTF. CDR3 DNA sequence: TGTGCCAGCAGTGATCGGGACAGGGGGTATGGCTACACCTTC.